Listed below are T cell receptor beta chains from one sample, sequenced in a study of shared clonotypes between healthy human individuals. Assay used: immunoSEQ multiplex PCR; TCRdb lists only in-frame clones, some missing. The sample comprises fewer than 400,000 clones, 74% of which are singletons, and 10% to 13% rests with the top ten. Sequences were obtained from memory CD4+ T cells sorted from blood. Receptors were obtained from a man aged 25 to 45 in good health. Both conserved end residues are part of each CDR3. The order of the fields is J gene, clone size, D gene, V gene, CDR3 DNA, CDR3 protein. The D gene is left open where the match is weak. Clone size is shown for a subset of rows, as once, few, many or a class of expanded clone.

>TRBJ2-1|.|TRBD2|TRBV7-8
TGTGCCAGCAGCTTAAACCTTAGACTAGCGGGAGGGCGCTTGGTTGACAATGAGCAGTTCTTC
CASSLNLRLAGGRLVDNEQFF
>TRBJ2-5|.|TRBD1|TRBV28
TGTGCCAGCAGCACTCGTACATCCGGACAGGGATACGGGACCCAGTACTTC
CASSTRTSGQGYGTQYF
>TRBJ1-1|.|.|TRBV5-1
TGCGCCAGCAGCTTGGTGGGGCTGGGGACTGAAGCTTTCTTT
CASSLVGLGTEAFF
>TRBJ2-7|.|.|TRBV11-3
TGTGCCAGCAGCCGTTCCGGGACCCCGAGCTCCTACGAGCAGTACTTC
CASSRSGTPSSYEQYF
>TRBJ2-7|.|TRBD2|TRBV13
TGTGCCAGCAGCTTAAGGGGAGGGAGCTCCTACGAGCAGTACTTC
CASSLRGGSSYEQYF
>TRBJ1-1|few|.|TRBV30
TGTGCCTCCCAACGGGGCCTCATAGCCGCAGAAGCTTTCTTT
CASQRGLIAAEAFF
>TRBJ2-5|.|.|TRBV7-7
TGTGCTAGCAGCTTAGCGCACGGGGAAGAGACCCAGTACTTC
CASSLAHGEETQYF
>TRBJ2-1|.|.|TRBV10-3
TGTGCCATCGGGAGACAGACCAATGAGCAGTTCTTC
CAIGRQTNEQFF
>TRBJ1-2|.|.|TRBV18
TGTGCCAGCTCACCGGGCGCAGGGGTGAACTATGGCTACACCTTC
CASSPGAGVNYGYTF
>TRBJ2-3|.|.|TRBV5-5
TGTGCCAGCAGCTTGTTTGAAAGCGCTACAGATACGCAGTATTTT
CASSLFESATDTQYF
>TRBJ1-3|.|.|TRBV7-6
TGTGCCAGCAGCTCACAAAGGGGAAACACCATATATTTT
CASSSQRGNTIYF
>TRBJ2-1|.|TRBD2|TRBV2
TGTGCCAGCAGTGAGGCTGGGGGGAGGGCAGTAAATGAGCAGTTCTTC
CASSEAGGRAVNEQFF
>TRBJ1-2|.|.|TRBV28
TGTGCCAGCAGATCCTCAGGGGTGGGTGGCTACACCTTC
CASRSSGVGGYTF
>TRBJ2-1|.|TRBD2|TRBV5-1
TGCGCCAGCAGCGTGGGACTAGCGGGAGGGCCACCCTCCTACAATGAGCAGTTCTTC
CASSVGLAGGPPSYNEQFF
>TRBJ2-1|.|.|TRBV18
TGTGCCAGCTCACCACCGGACTTTAAGCAGTTCTTC
CASSPPDFKQFF
>TRBJ2-7|.|TRBD2|TRBV25-1
TGTGCCAGCAGTGAATTTATGGGGACTAGCGCTTCGCCGCAGTACTTC
CASSEFMGTSASPQYF
>TRBJ2-5|.|TRBD2|TRBV5-1
TGCGCCAGCAGCTTGGGACTAGCGGGACAAGAGACCCAGTACTTC
CASSLGLAGQETQYF
>TRBJ1-3|.|.|TRBV21-1
TGTGCCAGCAGCAAAGAGGAGGTAGGGTGCTCTGGAAACACCATATATTTT
CASSKEEVGCSGNTIYF
>TRBJ2-7|.|.|TRBV4-2
TGTGCCAGCAGCCAAGAGCTAGGACCGACCTACGAGCAGTACTTC
CASSQELGPTYEQYF
>TRBJ2-7|few|.|TRBV7-2
TGTGCCAGCAGCTTACACTCCCGGGACATACTATCCTACGAGCAGTACTTC
CASSLHSRDILSYEQYF
>TRBJ2-2|.|.|TRBV19
TGTGCCAGTAGCCCCGGGCGTACGAACACCGGGGAGCTGTTTTTT
CASSPGRTNTGELFF
>TRBJ1-1|.|.|TRBV29-1
TGCAGCGTTGGGCAGAACACTGAAGCTTTCTTT
CSVGQNTEAFF
>TRBJ1-2|few|.|TRBV7-2
TGTGCCAGCAGCTCCGGGCCCCAGTATGGCTACACCTTC
CASSSGPQYGYTF
>TRBJ2-3|.|TRBD1|TRBV7-9
TGTGCCAGCAGCTCTGGGGACAGTTTCACAGATACGCAGTATTTT
CASSSGDSFTDTQYF
>TRBJ1-4|.|.|TRBV19
TGTGCCAGTTCGAGAGAAAAACTGTTTTTT
CASSREKLFF
>TRBJ1-2|.|.|TRBV5-1
TGCGCCAGCAGCTTGGCGTCCAGCCCGGGGTCCTATCGAGGCTACACCTTC
CASSLASSPGSYRGYTF
>TRBJ2-3|.|.|TRBV5-1
TGCGCCAGCAGCAGTTCCCCGGGAGTAGTAGATACGCAGTATTTT
CASSSSPGVVDTQYF
>TRBJ2-7|.|TRBD2|TRBV5-1
TGCGCCAGCAGTTCGTCTGCCGGAGCGGGGGCCTACGAGCAGTACTTC
CASSSSAGAGAYEQYF